This entry concerns a single TCR beta chain. In TCRdb, the reads were re-called with MiXCR into one record per CDR3 protein. The table has about 10,000 distinct CDR3 sequences, 23% seen once. Germline values: CDR1 SGHDT, CDR2 YYEEEE. V lost 1 base, J lost 3 bases, and 19 bases lay in between. The CDR3 has 17 amino acids. This sample was taken from a study of liver allograft versus peripheral blood T cells. Study-level information: Peripheral blood of the recipients supplied T cell receptor repertoires that were compared with those in transplanted livers.

The chain joins TRBV5-6 to TRBJ1-1; possible D gene TRBD1, 6 bases. The sequence came from a human patient who had a liver transplant. Some T cells could come from the graft donor. CDR3: CASSLIRQGREDTEAFF. DNA for the CDR3: TGTGCCAGCAGCTTGATCCGCCAGGGGCGAGAGGACACTGAAGCTTTCTTT.